Below, 5 T cell receptor beta chains from the same sample are listed, as sequenced in a study of blood T cell repertoires in COVID-19. Assay used: immunoSEQ multiplex PCR; TCRdb lists only in-frame clones, some missing. The sample contains about 320,000 clones, 87% of which appear only once. The specimen sequenced was PBMCs or T cells enriched from blood (not recorded which). These receptors were taken from a woman aged 30 to 39 who had recovered from COVID-19.

The chain combines TRBV6-2 or TRBV6-3 with TRBJ2-2; D might be TRBD2 (5 bases). The germline CDR1 and CDR2 sequences are MNHEY and SVGEGT. The CDR3 has 14 amino acids. With 2 bases removed from V and 8 bases from J, the gap between germline ends came to 12 bases. The CDR3 DNA reads as TGTGCCAGCAGTTACCTGAGGGCAGGTGGGGAGCTGTTTTTT. As protein: CASSYLRAGGELFF.

CDR3 nucleotides: TGTGCCAGCTCCACCTTGACAGGGGAAGGCTACACCTTC. Its protein is CASSTLTGEGYTF. The V call is TRBV18, the J call TRBJ1-2, with TRBD1 matching 8 bases. CDR1 and CDR2 (germline): KGHSH, LQKENI. The length of the CDR3 is 13 residues. With 6 bases clipped from V and 8 bases from J, the junction kept 8 bases outside the gene matches.

The J gene is TRBJ1-1, the V gene TRBV19; D gene unclear. Trimming took off 4 bases at V and 2 bases at J, with 17 bases between the two ends. Germline V lookup: CDR1 LNHDA, CDR2 SQIVND (reference sequence). This CDR3 spans 16 amino acids. Here the CDR3 reads CASSTSAPVSNTEAFF. The CDR3 region has the DNA TGTGCCAGTAGTACCTCAGCGCCCGTTTCTAACACTGAAGCTTTCTTT.

The V gene is TRBV5-1, the J gene TRBJ1-4; 9 positions agree with TRBD1. Germline-derived CDR1 and CDR2 are SGHRS and YFSETQ. V lost 0 bases, J lost 7 bases, and 4 bases stayed unmatched. This CDR3 region has 15 residues. DNA for the CDR3: TGCGCCAGCAGCTTGGGGACAGGGGTCGGTGAAAAACTGTTTTTT. Translation gives CASSLGTGVGEKLFF.

This clone was observed a handful of times. The chain has TRBV16 and TRBJ1-1; 9 bases line up with TRBD1. Germline V gene lookup returns CDR1 KGHSY and CDR2 FQNENV. The CDR3 totals 15 residues. J gave up 2 bases and V 4 bases, and 5 bases lay outside the gene matches. The CDR3 sequence: CASSRQGGENTEAFF. CDR3 in DNA: TGTGCCAGCAGCCGACAGGGGGGCGAAAACACTGAAGCTTTCTTT.